This entry describes one T cell receptor beta chain. The antigen is not known. The entry originates in a study of T cell responses to AZD1222 COVID-19 vaccine. The CDR3 has 13 amino acids. Germline lookup yields CDR1 MGHRA and CDR2 YSYEKL. Trimming took 0 bases from V and 6 from J, leaving 9 bases between them. General study points: Sampling captured repertoires only after the peak T cell response. Possibly, clonal diversity was underestimated; donors were largely white British and included more females. Only five or six individuals given AZD1222 were seropositive at baseline.

The method was immunoSEQ multiplex PCR; TCRdb's version includes in-frame clones alone and lacks a portion of them. The sample consists of 150,000 or so clones, roughly 92% of them appearing once. This rearrangement joins TRBV4-1 to TRBJ2-7; a weak D match, TRBD1 (6 bases). The TCR comes from an adult who received the AZD1222 COVID-19 vaccine. The source was peripheral blood, collected 28 days after the second AZD1222 dose. The DNA for the CDR3 is TGCGCCAGCAGCCAAGATGGCAGGGGCGAGCAGTACTTC. It translates to CASSQDGRGEQYF.